The 8 T cell receptor beta chains given below trace back to one sample, sequenced in a study of PD-L1 blockade in urothelial cancer (dated by TCRdb to the late 2010s). To prepare the library, the immunoSEQ multiplex PCR assay was applied. As stored in TCRdb, this immuneACCESS dataset retains in-frame rearrangements with V and J assigned. A fraction of the clones does not appear; measured against another copy, unresolved V genes explain less than half of the discrepancy, and the remainder lacks a known reason. The sample data list tens of thousands of clones, and 90% of these were observed just once. About 1.6% of the sample goes to the ten largest clones. The time point label here, explained by the study, means: pretreatment peripheral blood. Source: PBMCs, taken around atezolizumab (anti-PD-L1) treatment. The receptors come from a man aged 60 to 69 with urothelial cancer.

This chain links TRBV18 with TRBJ2-2, with TRBD1 identical over 7 bases. The V gene's germline CDR1 is KGHSH and CDR2 LQKENI. V lost 3 bases and J lost 4; bases outside the gene matches: 5. This CDR3 has 15 amino acids. The CDR3 spells CASSPKTGLTGELFF. The CDR3 nucleotides read TGTGCCAGCTCACCTAAGACAGGGCTCACCGGGGAGCTGTTTTTT.

This chain links TRBV9 with TRBJ2-5; TRBD2 matches 12 bases. CDR1 SGDLS and CDR2 YYNGEE come from the germline V gene. J was trimmed by 5 bases and V by 0 bases; bases with no gene match: 5. CDR3 length: 16 amino acids. The CDR3 protein is CASSVASGRDLETQYF. The CDR3 nucleotides read TGTGCCAGCAGCGTAGCTAGCGGGAGGGATTTGGAGACCCAGTACTTC.

The rearrangement uses TRBV5-1 and TRBJ2-7; 9 nucleotides match TRBD2. The CDR3 spans 14 residues. V was pared by 4 bases and J by 0 bases, with 2 bases of the junction left unmatched. Germline V lookup: CDR1 SGHRS, CDR2 YFSETQ. The DNA for the CDR3 is TGCGCCAGCAGCGTTAGCGGGAGCTCCTACGAGCAGTACTTC. Encoded protein: CASSVSGSSYEQYF.

This clone occurred a few times. The chain has TRBV20-1 and TRBJ1-1, with D possibly being TRBD1 (6 bases). This CDR3 is built from 11 residues. Germline V CDR1 and CDR2: DFQATT, SNEGSKA (reference sequence). The CDR3 region is CRGQMNTEAFF. Written as DNA, the CDR3 is TGCAGGGGACAAATGAACACTGAAGCTTTCTTT.

The J gene is TRBJ2-7, the V gene TRBV27, with TRBD2 as a possible D gene (6 bases). The CDR3 runs 15 residues. The germline V and J ends were trimmed by 1 base and 3 bases, with 13 bases remaining between them. Germline V gene sequence: CDR1 MNHEY, CDR2 SMNVEV (reference sequence). Here the CDR3 DNA reads TGTGCCAGCAGTTTATACCCCGGGAGTGGCTACGAGCAGTACTTC. Translated, it gives CASSLYPGSGYEQYF.

The chain couples TRBV28 to TRBJ2-1, with a tentative D call TRBD2 (7 bases). The CDR3 runs to 13 residues. Germline V gene sequence: CDR1 MDHEN, CDR2 SYDVKM. The V end was cut by 6 bases, the J end by 6 bases, with 12 bases between. The CDR3 DNA reads as TGTGCCAGCAGAGCTCGGGGGGCCAATGAGCAGTTCTTC. As protein: CASRARGANEQFF.

CDR3 DNA: TGTGCCAGCAGCCTTCAGGGGGCTGTTGGCTACACCTTC. This codes for CASSLQGAVGYTF. The gene calls are TRBV6-6 and TRBJ1-2, with 8 bases matching TRBD1. The CDR3 length is 13 residues. Germline V CDR1 and CDR2: MNHNY, SVGAGI (reference sequence). V lost 6 bases and J lost 7; bases outside the gene matches: 7.

This chain connects TRBV5-4 to TRBJ1-6, with 11 positions matching TRBD1. After removal of 3 bases from V and 10 bases from J, the junction contained 6 bases not matched to a gene. CDR1 and CDR2 from the germline V gene are SGHNT and YYREEE (reference sequence). The CDR3 has 15 residues. The CDR3 DNA reads TGTGCCAGCAGCTCCCGGGACAGGGGGTGGTCACCCCTCCACTTT. This sequence encodes CASSSRDRGWSPLHF.